The source of this TCR beta chain is a study of blood T cells in healthy people across ages. Through a sample-barcoded 5' primer and a J-beta primer mix, a second PCR was run for roughly 6 to 12 cycles. TCRdb processed the 5' RACE reads anew with MiXCR; each CDR3 protein has one entry. The sample has 750,000 to 950,000 distinct CDR3 sequences, roughly 28% seen once; the top ten hold about 10%. This CDR3 is 14 amino acids long. Per germline, CDR1 SGHKS and CDR2 YYEKEE (reference sequence). V lost 4 bases and J lost 8; bases outside the gene matches: 9. This clonotype was recorded many times. These data are also associated with another study on T cells of mothers and their children.

The sequence derives from a woman aged 40 to 50 in good health. The material sequenced was blood. The chain is built from TRBV5-5 and TRBJ1-2; the match to TRBD1 covers 9 bases. CDR3 nucleotides: TGTGCCAGCAGCGCACTAACAGGGGGCTTGGGCTACACCTTC. Translation gives CASSALTGGLGYTF.